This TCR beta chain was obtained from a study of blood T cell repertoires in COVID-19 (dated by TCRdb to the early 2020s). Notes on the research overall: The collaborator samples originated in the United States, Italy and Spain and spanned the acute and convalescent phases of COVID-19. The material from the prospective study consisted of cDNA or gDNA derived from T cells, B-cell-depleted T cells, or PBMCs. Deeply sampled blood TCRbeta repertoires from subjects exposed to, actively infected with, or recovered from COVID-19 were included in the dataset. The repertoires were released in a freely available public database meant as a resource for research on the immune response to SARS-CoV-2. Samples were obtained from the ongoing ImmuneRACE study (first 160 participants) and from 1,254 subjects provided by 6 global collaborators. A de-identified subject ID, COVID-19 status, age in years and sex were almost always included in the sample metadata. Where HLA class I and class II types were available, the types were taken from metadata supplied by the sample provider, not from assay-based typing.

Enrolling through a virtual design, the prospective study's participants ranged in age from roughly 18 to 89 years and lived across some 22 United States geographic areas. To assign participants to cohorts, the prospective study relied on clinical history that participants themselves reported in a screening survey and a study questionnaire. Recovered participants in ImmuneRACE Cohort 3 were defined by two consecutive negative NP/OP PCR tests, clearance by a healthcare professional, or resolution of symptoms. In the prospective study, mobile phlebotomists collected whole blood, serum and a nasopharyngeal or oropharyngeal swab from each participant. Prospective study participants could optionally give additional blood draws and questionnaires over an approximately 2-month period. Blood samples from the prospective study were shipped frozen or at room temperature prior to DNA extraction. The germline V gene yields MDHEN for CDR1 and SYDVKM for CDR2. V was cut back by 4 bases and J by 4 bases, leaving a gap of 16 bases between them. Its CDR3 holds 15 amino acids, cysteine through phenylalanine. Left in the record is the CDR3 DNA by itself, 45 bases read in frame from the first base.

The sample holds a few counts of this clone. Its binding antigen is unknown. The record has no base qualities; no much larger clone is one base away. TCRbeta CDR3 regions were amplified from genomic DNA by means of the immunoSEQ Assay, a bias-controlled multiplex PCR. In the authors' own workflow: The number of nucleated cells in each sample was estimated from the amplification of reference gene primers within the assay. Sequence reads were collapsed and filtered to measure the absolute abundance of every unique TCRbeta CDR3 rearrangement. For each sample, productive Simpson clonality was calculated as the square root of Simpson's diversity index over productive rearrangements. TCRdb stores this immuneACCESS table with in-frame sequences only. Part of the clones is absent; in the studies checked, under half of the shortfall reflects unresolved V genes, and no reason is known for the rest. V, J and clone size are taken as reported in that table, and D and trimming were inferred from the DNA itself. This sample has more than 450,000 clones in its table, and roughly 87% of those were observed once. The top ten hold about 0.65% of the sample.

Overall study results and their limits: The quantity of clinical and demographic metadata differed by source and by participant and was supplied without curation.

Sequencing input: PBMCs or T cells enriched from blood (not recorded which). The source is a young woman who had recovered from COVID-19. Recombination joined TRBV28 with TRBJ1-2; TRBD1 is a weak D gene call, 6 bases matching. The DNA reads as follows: TGTGCCAGCAGTTCCCCACGGAAGGGGGTCTATGGCTACACCTTC. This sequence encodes CASSSPRKGVYGYTF.